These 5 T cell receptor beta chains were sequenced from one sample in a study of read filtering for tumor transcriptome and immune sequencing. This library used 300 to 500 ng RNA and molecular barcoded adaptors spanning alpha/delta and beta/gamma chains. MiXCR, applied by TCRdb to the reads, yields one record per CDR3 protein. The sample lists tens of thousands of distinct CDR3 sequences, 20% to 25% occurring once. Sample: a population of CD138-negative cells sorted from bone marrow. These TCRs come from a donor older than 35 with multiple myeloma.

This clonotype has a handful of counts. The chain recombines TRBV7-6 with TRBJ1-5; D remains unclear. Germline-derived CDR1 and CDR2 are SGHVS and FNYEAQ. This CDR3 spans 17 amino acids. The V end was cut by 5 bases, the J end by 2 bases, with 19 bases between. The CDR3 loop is CASSPSGPGVGNQPQHF. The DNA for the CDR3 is TGTGCCAGCAGCCCTTCCGGGCCGGGCGTTGGCAATCAGCCCCAGCATTTT.

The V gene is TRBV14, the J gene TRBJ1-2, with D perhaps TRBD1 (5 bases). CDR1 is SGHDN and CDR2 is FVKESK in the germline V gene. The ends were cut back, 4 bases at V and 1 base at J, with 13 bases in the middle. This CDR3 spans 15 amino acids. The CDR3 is CASSPSFDSNYGYTF. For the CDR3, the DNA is TGTGCCAGCAGCCCATCGTTCGACAGTAACTATGGCTACACCTTC.

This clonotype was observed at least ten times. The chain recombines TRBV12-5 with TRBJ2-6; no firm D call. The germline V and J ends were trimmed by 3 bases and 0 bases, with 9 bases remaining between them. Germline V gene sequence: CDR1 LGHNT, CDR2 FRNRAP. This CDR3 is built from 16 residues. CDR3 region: CASGFSSSSGANVLTF. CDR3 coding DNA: TGTGCTAGTGGTTTTTCCAGCAGCTCTGGGGCCAACGTCCTGACTTTC.

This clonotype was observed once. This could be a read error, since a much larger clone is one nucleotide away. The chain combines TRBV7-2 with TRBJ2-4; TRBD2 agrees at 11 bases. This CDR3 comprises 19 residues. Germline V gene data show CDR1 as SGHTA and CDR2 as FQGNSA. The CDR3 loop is CASSFFASGRPLAKNIRYF. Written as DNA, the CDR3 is TGTGCCAGCAGCTTTTTCGCTAGCGGGAGGCCACTAGCCAAAAACATTCGGTACTTC.

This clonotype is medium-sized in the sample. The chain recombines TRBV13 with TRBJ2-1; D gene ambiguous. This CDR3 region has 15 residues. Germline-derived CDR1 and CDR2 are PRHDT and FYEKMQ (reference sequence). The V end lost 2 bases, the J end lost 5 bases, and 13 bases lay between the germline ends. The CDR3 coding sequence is TGTGCCAGCAGCTTATTGGTTTTCGAGAACAATGAGCAGTTCTTC. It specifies CASSLLVFENNEQFF.